This paragraph covers one TCR beta chain sequence. Participant age was roughly 18 to 90 years, and participants resided in about 25 US areas. Clinical history reported by participants formed the basis on which cohorts were assigned. The data belong to a study of blood T cell repertoires in COVID-19. Study information: Nucleic acid was either cDNA or gDNA, and it came from T cells, B-cell-depleted T cells, or PBMCs.

The table came from immunoSEQ multiplex PCR; TCRdb's copy has only in-frame clones and leaves some out. The data hold roughly 180,000 clones, with roughly 88% observed a single time. Germline V lookup: CDR1 MGHDK, CDR2 SYGVNS. Trimming at V came to 7 bases and at J to 1 base, leaving 15 bases not matched to a gene. The CDR3 loop spans 18 amino acids. Sequencing was carried out using PBMCs or T cells enriched from blood (not recorded which). The chain uses TRBV25-1 and TRBJ2-3, with TRBD2 identical over 9 bases. This sequence was found in a woman under 40 who had recovered from COVID-19. CDR3 region: CASTHRGASGAGTDTQYF. The CDR3 DNA follows: TGTGCCAGCACGCATCGCGGGGCTAGCGGGGCGGGCACAGATACGCAGTATTTT.